Below, one TCR beta chain is given with its context. TCRdb used MiXCR to reprocess the RT-PCR reads, holding one entry per CDR3 protein. The sample yields a few hundred thousand distinct CDR3 sequences, around 15% seen once. The sample belongs to a study of response to subunit inactivated influenza vaccine. Deletions cut 2 bases from V and 5 bases from J, with 18 bases between. The CDR3 contains 16 residues. The V gene's germline CDR1 is MNHEY and CDR2 SVGAGI. This chain joins TRBV6-5 and TRBJ2-5, with a weak D call TRBD2 (5 bases). Sequenced material: PBMCs from blood, taken about 11 days after vaccination. The TCR originated in a man aged 50 to 60 who received an inactivated influenza vaccine. The CDR3 nucleotides are TGTGCCAGCAGTTACAATCTAGCTAGCTTCAGGGAGACCCAGTACTTC. It translates to CASSYNLASFRETQYF.